This TCR beta chain appears in the sequencing data of a study of CD8 T cells in Susac syndrome. This clonotype occurred once. Reverse transcription of about 0.45 to 1 ug RNA was performed with random hexamers. An immunoSEQ multiplex PCR generated amplified TCR beta CDR3 products spanning 54 Vbeta and 13 Jbeta. TCRdb re-called the immunoSEQ multiplex PCR reads with MiXCR, one entry per CDR3 protein. Among some 80,000 distinct CDR3 sequences, approximately 94% were seen once, and the ten largest hold about 0.28%. Germline CDR1 is PRHDT and CDR2 is FYEKMQ (reference sequence). V gave up 5 bases and J gave up 3 bases; unmatched junction bases: 6. The CDR3 is made up of 15 amino acids.

The material sequenced was CD8+ T cells from PBMCs. The sequence came from a human donor in good health. The chain uses TRBV13 and TRBJ1-4, with 7 positions matching TRBD1. CDR3: CASSGRQGANEKLFF. As DNA, the CDR3 is TGTGCCAGCAGCGGCCGACAGGGAGCTAATGAAAAACTGTTTTTT.